In this sample, the clone carrying this TCR beta chain turned up a few times. Constant-segment primers were used for 5'RACE, and the resulting TCR alpha and TCR beta cDNA libraries carried sample barcodes and UMIs. TCRdb ran MiXCR on the 5' RACE reads and lists one entry per CDR3 protein. Of 150,000 or so distinct CDR3 sequences listed, 20% to 25% are singletons. This sample stems from a study of T-cell memory formation after mild COVID-19. The CDR3 is made up of 15 amino acids. The germline V and J ends were trimmed by 2 bases and 0 bases, with 10 bases remaining between them. The rearrangement joins TRBV12-3 or TRBV12-4 to TRBJ1-1; no definite D call. The material sequenced was PBMCs or a T cell subset sorted from them (not recorded which). The receptor was isolated from an adult woman who had mild COVID-19 (a few samples of this study predate the infection). Cell type and time point are not known. The CDR3 bases are TGTGCCAGCAGTTTACAGTCGGGAATGAACACTGAAGCTTTCTTT. Encoded protein: CASSLQSGMNTEAFF.